The 7 T cell receptor beta chains listed next were all sequenced from one sample in a study of blood T cell repertoires in COVID-19. Some clones are missing from TCRdb's copy, which holds only in-frame ones; the method was immunoSEQ multiplex PCR. This table holds some 190,000 clones, about 83% found once. The specimen was PBMCs or T cells enriched from blood (not recorded which). Receptors were obtained from a man aged 40-50 years with acute COVID-19.

The chain uses TRBV9 and TRBJ2-5; the D is unclear. With 4 bases removed from V and 4 bases from J, the gap between germline ends came to 8 bases. Per the germline V gene, CDR1 is SGDLS and CDR2 is YYNGEE. CDR3 length equals 12 residues. The DNA for the CDR3 is TGTGCCAGCAGCTCTCCCCCAGAGACCCAGTACTTC. It yields the protein CASSSPPETQYF.

The V and J genes are TRBV27 and TRBJ1-1; 12 bases are shared with TRBD1. Germline CDR1 is MNHEY and CDR2 is SMNVEV (reference sequence). The CDR3 is 14 amino acids. The V gene end was trimmed by 7 bases and the J gene end by 12 bases; junction bases not matched to a gene: 12. The CDR3 DNA follows: TGTGCCAGCACCCCACCGGGACAGGGGGCCGGAACTTTCTTT. It codes for CASTPPGQGAGTFF.

This rearrangement joins TRBV7-8 to TRBJ2-5, with D possibly TRBD1 on 5 matching bases. The germline V gene encodes CDR1 SGHVS and CDR2 FQNEAQ. This CDR3 region has 15 residues. Trimming removed 4 bases at V and 4 bases at J, with 16 bases between. The CDR3 DNA reads TGTGCCAGCAGCTCACAGGAGCGCCCCCGAGAGACCCAGTACTTC. This codes for CASSSQERPRETQYF.

V is TRBV29-1 and J is TRBJ2-1; TRBD2 matches 8 bases. CDR3 length equals 14 residues. Germline CDR1 and CDR2: SQVTM and ANQGSEA. With V trimmed by 4 bases and J by 7 bases, 9 bases remained unmatched. The CDR3 coding sequence is TGCAGCGTTGCTCTACTAGCGGATCCGAATGAGCAGTTCTTC. Protein sequence: CSVALLADPNEQFF.

V is TRBV5-6 and J is TRBJ2-7, with 9 bases identical to TRBD2. The CDR3 is 14 residues long. J lost 7 bases, V lost 0 bases, and 5 bases had no gene match. CDR1 is SGHDT, CDR2 YYEEEE, per germline. The CDR3 here is CASSLAAGGREQYF. Here the CDR3 DNA reads TGTGCCAGCAGCTTGGCAGCGGGAGGTCGGGAGCAGTACTTC.

This chain links TRBV2 with TRBJ1-6; D gene ambiguous. Germline CDR1 reads SNHLY; CDR2 reads FYNNEI. The CDR3 length is 14 residues. Trimming cost V 4 bases and J 8 bases, with 12 bases left between them. The CDR3 coding sequence is TGTGCCAGCAGTGGGAGGACGGAGTATTCACCCCTCCACTTT. This sequence encodes CASSGRTEYSPLHF.

The DNA of the CDR3 is TGTGCCAGCAGCCAAGATGTCGTCCTCCCCTACGAGCAGTACTTC. It codes for CASSQDVVLPYEQYF. The J gene is TRBJ2-7, the V gene TRBV3-1 (or the pseudogene TRBV3-2); D is ambiguous. Looked up from germline, CDR1 is LGHDT and CDR2 is YNNKEL (reference sequence). V was shortened by 0 bases and J by 2 bases, with 11 bases between the two germline ends. CDR3 length: 15 residues.